Each of the 2 T cell receptor beta chains below was sequenced from the same sample in a study of T cells after yellow fever vaccination. One entry per CDR3 protein results from TCRdb running MiXCR on the 5' RACE reads. The table records about 69,000 distinct CDR3 sequences, around 5% of them present only once. This material consisted of CD4+ T cells sorted from PBMCs, taken about 2 weeks after the first yellow fever vaccination. These TCRs come from a man younger than 35 who received the YFV17D yellow fever vaccine.

This clonotype has a count of ten or more. V usage is TRBV28 and J usage is TRBJ1-1; no definite D call. Between the trimmed V and J ends, which lost 7 bases and 7 bases, there was a span of 13 bases. Germline lookup yields CDR1 MDHEN and CDR2 SYDVKM. The CDR3 has 12 residues. The DNA for the CDR3 is TGTGCCAGCACCTCTTCCGCAGTTGAAGCTTTCTTT. It translates to CASTSSAVEAFF.

This clonotype was seen at least ten times. The chain combines TRBV4-1 with TRBJ2-7; perhaps TRBD2 as D (5 bases). The CDR3 has 17 residues. The germline gives CDR1 MGHRA, CDR2 YSYEKL. Trimming removed 2 bases from V and 0 bases from J, with 17 bases in between. The CDR3 region has the DNA TGCGCCAGCAGCCAAATCCCCGGAGGCCCGAGCTCCTACGAGCAGTACTTC. Translating gives CASSQIPGGPSSYEQYF.